Listed here is a single T cell receptor (beta chain). The antigen is not known. The CDR3 runs to 16 residues. The V segment lost 7 bases and the J segment 0 bases; nucleotides outside the gene matches: 8. CDR1 and CDR2 from the germline V gene are MGHDK and SYGVNS. This sample stems from a study of T cell responses to AZD1222 COVID-19 vaccine. Study at large: It was second doses at about 4 or about 12 weeks that were pooled. General study results and limits: Possibly, clonal diversity was underestimated; donors were largely white British and included more females.

TCRdb's copy holds only in-frame clones and misses some; the assay was immunoSEQ multiplex PCR. The sample carries 150,000 or so clones, more than 75% recorded once. The origin of this receptor is an adult in good health. The sample here was peripheral blood, taken on day 0 of AZD1222 vaccination. The rearrangement uses TRBV25-1 and TRBJ2-3; 9 nucleotides agree with TRBD1. CDR3 protein: CASNRGTGRSTDTQYF. CDR3 sequence (DNA): TGTGCCAGCAATAGGGGGACAGGGCGGAGCACAGATACGCAGTATTTT. The whole variable domain, filled in from reference TRBV25-1 and TRBJ2-3, reads EADIYQTPRYLVIGTGKKITLECSQTMGHDKMYWYQQDPGMELHLIHYSYGVNSTEKGDLSSESTVSRIRTEHFPLTLESARPSHTSQYLCASNRGTGRSTDTQYFGPGTRLTVL.